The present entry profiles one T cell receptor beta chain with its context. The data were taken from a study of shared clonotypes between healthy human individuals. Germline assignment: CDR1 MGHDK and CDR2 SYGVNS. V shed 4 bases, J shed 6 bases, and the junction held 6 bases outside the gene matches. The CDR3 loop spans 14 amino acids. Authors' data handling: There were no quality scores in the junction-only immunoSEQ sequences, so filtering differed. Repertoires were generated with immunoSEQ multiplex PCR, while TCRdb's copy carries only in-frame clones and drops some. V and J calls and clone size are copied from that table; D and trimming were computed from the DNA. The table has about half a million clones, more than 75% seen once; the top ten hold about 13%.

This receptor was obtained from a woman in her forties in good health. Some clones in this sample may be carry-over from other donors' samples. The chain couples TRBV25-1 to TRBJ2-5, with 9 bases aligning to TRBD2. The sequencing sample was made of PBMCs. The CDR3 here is CASSGISGRKTQYF. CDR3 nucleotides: TGTGCCAGCAGTGGTATTAGCGGGAGAAAGACCCAGTACTTC.